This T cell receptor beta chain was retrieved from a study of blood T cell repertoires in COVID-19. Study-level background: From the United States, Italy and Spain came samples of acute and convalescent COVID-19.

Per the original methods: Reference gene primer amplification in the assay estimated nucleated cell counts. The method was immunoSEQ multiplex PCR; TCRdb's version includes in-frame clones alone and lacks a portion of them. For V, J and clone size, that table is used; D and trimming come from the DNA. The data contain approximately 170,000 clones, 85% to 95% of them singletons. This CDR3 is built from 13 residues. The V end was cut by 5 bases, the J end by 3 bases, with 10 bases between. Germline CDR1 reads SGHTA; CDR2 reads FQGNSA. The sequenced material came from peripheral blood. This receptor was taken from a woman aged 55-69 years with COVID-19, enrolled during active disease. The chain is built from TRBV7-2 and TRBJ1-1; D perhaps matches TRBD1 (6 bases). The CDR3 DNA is TGTGCCAGCAGCACCGAGGGGGACACTGAAGCTTTCTTT. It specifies CASSTEGDTEAFF.